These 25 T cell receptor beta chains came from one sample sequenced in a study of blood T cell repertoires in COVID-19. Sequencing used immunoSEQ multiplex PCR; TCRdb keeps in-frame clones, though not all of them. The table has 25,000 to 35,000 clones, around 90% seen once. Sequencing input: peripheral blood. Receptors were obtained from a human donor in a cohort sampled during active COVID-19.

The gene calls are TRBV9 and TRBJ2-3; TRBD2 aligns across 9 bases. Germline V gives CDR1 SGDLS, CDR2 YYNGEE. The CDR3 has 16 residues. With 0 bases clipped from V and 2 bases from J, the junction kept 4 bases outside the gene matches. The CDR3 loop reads CASSVAASGATDTQYF. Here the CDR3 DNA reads TGTGCCAGCAGCGTAGCGGCTAGCGGGGCCACAGATACGCAGTATTTT.

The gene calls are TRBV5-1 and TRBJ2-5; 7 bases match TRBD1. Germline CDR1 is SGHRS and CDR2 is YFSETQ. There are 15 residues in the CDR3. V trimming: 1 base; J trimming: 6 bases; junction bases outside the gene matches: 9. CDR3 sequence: CASSLTGEPMKTQYF. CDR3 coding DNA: TGCGCCAGCAGCTTGACAGGGGAACCTATGAAGACCCAGTACTTC.

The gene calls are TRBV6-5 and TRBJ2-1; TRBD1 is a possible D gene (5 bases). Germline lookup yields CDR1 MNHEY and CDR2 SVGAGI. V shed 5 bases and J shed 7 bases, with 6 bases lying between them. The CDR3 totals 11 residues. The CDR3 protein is CASSRGNEQFF. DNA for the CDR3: TGTGCCAGCAGTAGGGGTAATGAGCAGTTCTTC.

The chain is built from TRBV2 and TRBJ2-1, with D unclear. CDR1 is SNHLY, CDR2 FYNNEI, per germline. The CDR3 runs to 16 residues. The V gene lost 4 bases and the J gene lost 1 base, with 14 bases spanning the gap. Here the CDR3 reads CASSAPLRGSYNEQFF. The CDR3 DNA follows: TGTGCCAGCAGTGCCCCCTTAAGAGGTTCCTACAATGAGCAGTTCTTC.

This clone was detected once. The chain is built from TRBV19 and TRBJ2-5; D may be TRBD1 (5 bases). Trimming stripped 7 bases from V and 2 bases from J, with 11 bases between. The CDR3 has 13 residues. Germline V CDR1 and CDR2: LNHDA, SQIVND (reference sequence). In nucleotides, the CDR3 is TGTGCCAGTAACCAGGGTCGGCAAGAGACCCAGTACTTC. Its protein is CASNQGRQETQYF.

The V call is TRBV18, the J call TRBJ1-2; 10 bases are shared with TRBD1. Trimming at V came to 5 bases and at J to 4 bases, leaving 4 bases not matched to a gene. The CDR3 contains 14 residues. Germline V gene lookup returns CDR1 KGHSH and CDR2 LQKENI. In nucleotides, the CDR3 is TGTGCCAGCTCAGGGACAGGGGACGCCTATGGCTACACCTTC. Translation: CASSGTGDAYGYTF.

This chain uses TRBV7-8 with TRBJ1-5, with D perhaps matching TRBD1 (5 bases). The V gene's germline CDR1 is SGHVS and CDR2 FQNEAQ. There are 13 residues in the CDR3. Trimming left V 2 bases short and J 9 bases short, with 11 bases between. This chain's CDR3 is CASSLQGGRPQHF. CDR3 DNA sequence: TGTGCCAGCAGCTTACAGGGAGGGAGGCCCCAGCATTTT.

The CDR3 is CAISVSAGGRGETQYF. The CDR3, as DNA: TGTGCCATCAGTGTTTCGGCGGGGGGCCGGGGAGAGACCCAGTACTTC. The genes are TRBV10-3 and TRBJ2-5; 8 bases line up with TRBD2. The germline V gene has CDR1 ENHRY and CDR2 SYGVKD. The CDR3 sequence is 16 residues long. The V segment lost 4 bases and the J segment 4 bases; nucleotides outside the gene matches: 11.

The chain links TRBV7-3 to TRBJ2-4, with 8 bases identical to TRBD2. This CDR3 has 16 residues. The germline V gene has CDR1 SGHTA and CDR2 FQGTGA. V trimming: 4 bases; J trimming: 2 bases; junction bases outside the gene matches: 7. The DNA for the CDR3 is TGTGCCAGCAGCTCCGGGGGGGACGAAACCAAAAACATTCAGTACTTC. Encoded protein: CASSSGGDETKNIQYF.

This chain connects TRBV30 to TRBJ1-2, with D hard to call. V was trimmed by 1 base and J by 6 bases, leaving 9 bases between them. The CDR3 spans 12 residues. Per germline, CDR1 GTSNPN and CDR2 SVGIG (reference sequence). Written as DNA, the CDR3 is TGTGCCTGGAGTGACGGTTTCGATGGCTACACCTTC. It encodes CAWSDGFDGYTF.

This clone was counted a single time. The CDR3 sequence is CASSSLGSGANEKLFF. The DNA of the CDR3 is TGTGCCAGCAGCTCCCTGGGGAGTGGAGCTAATGAAAAACTGTTTTTT. The chain carries TRBV9 and TRBJ1-4, with D unresolved. CDR3 size: 16 residues. Germline CDR1 reads SGDLS; CDR2 reads YYNGEE. Deletions cut 4 bases from V and 3 bases from J, with 16 bases between.

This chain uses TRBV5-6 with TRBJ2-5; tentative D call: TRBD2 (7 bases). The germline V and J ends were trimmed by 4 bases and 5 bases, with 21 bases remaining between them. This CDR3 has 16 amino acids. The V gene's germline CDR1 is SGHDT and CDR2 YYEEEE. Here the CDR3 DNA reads TGTGCCAGCAGCGGCTCGAGGGGGGGCAGTGATGAGACCCAGTACTTC. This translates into CASSGSRGGSDETQYF.

This CDR3 reads CASRTGLNTEAFF. DNA for the CDR3: TGCGCCAGCAGGACAGGGTTGAACACTGAAGCTTTCTTT. J is TRBJ1-1 and V is TRBV4-1, with TRBD1 identical over 7 bases. V gave up 6 bases and J gave up 0 bases; unmatched junction bases: 1. This CDR3 spans 13 amino acids. CDR1 MGHRA and CDR2 YSYEKL come from the germline V gene.

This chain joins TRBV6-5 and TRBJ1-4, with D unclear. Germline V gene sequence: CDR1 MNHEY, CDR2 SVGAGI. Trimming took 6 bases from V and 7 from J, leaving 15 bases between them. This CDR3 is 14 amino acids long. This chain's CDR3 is CASRGGSVGEKLFF. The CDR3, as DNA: TGTGCCAGCAGGGGCGGGTCGGTCGGTGAAAAACTGTTTTTT.

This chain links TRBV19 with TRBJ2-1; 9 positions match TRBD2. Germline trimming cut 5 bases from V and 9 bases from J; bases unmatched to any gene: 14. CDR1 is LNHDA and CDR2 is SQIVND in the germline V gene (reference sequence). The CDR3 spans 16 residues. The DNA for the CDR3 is TGTGCCAGTAGTCGGAGGGAGGCGGGGGGGCGCGGTGAGCAGTTCTTC. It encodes CASSRREAGGRGEQFF.

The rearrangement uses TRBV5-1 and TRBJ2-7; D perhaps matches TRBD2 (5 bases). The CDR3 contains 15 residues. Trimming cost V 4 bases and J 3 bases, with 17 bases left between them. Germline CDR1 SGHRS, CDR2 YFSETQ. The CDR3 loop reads CASSLGSTGIYEQYF. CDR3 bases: TGCGCCAGCAGCCTGGGGTCGACGGGGATCTACGAGCAGTACTTC.

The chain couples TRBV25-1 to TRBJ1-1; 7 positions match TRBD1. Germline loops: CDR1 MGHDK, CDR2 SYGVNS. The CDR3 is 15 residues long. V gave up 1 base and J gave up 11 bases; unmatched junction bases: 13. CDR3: CASSESTGRGGGAFF. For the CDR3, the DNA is TGTGCCAGCAGTGAATCGACAGGCCGCGGAGGGGGCGCTTTCTTT.

CDR3 amino acids: CASSFQGEKLFF. The DNA for the CDR3 is TGTGCCAGCAGTTTTCAGGGTGAAAAACTGTTTTTT. J is TRBJ1-4 and V is TRBV12-3 or TRBV12-4; D might be TRBD1 (5 bases). The CDR3 spans 12 residues. The ends were cut back, 3 bases at V and 7 bases at J, with 6 bases in the middle.

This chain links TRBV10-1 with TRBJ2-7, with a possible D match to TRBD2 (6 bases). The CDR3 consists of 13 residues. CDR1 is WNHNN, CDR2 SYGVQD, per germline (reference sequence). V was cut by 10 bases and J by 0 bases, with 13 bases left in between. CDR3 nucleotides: TGCGCCAACCTACGCGGGGACTCCTACGAGCAGTACTTC. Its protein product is CANLRGDSYEQYF.

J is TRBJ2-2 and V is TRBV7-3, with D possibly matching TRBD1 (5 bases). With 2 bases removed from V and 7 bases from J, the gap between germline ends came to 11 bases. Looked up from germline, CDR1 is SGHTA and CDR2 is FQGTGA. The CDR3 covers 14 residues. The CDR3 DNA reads TGTGCCAGCAGCTTAGGGCAGGGTGTCGGGGAGCTGTTTTTT. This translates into CASSLGQGVGELFF. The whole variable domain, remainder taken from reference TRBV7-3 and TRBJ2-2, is GAGVSQTPSNKVTEKGKYVELRCDPISGHTALYWYRQSLGQGPEFLIYFQGTGAADDSGLPNDRFFAVRPEGSVSTLKIQRTERGDSAVYLCASSLGQGVGELFFGEGSRLTVL.

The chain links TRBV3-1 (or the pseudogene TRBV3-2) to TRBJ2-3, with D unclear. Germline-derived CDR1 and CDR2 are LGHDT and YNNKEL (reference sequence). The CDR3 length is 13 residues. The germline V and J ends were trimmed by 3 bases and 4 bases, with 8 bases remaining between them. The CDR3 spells CASSHGPPDTQYF. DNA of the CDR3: TGTGCCAGCAGCCACGGTCCCCCAGATACGCAGTATTTT.

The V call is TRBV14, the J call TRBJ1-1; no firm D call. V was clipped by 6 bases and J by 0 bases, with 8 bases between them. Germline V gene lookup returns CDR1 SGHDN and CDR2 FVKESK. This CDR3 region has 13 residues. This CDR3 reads CASSRNLNTEAFF. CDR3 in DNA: TGTGCCAGCAGTCGTAACTTGAACACTGAAGCTTTCTTT.

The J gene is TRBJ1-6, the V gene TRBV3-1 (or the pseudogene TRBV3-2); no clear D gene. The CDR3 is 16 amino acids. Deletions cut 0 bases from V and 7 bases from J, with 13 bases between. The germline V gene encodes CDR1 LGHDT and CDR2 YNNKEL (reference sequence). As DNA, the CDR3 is TGTGCCAGCAGCCAAGATTCGGCCGCGGGGAATTCACCCCTCCACTTT. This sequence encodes CASSQDSAAGNSPLHF.

The CDR3 loop is CASSEAIPGGSSNQPQHF. DNA for the CDR3: TGTGCCAGCAGTGAAGCAATTCCAGGGGGCTCGAGCAATCAGCCCCAGCATTTT. V gene TRBV6-1 combines with J gene TRBJ1-5; 8 bases are a match to TRBD1. V shed 0 bases and J 1 base; nucleotides not matched to a gene: 8. The CDR3 loop spans 18 amino acids. Germline CDR1 is MNHNS and CDR2 is SASEGT.

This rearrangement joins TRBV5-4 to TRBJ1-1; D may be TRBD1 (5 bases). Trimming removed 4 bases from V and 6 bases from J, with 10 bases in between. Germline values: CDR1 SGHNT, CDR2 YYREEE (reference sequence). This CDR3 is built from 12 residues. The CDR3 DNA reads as TGTGCCAGCAGCAGGGGAACGGCTGAAGCTTTCTTT. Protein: CASSRGTAEAFF.